This TCR beta chain was retrieved from a study of OX40 agonist ivuxolimab in advanced cancers. Background on the study: Allowance was made for prior anti-PD-1, anti-PD-L1 or anti-CTLA-4 therapy, and about 44% had some.

Notes on the study in general: Circulating CD4+ and CD8+ T cells showed clonal expansion by week 6 at 0.1 to 3.0 mg/kg.

Note on this clone: No antigen is known for it. Different DNA sequences within this sample yield the same CDR3.

Profiled with immunoSEQ multiplex PCR; TCRdb holds only in-frame clones, not every one. The sample lists approximately 74,000 clones; around 85% were seen once. This material consisted of CD4+ or CD8+ T cells sorted from blood, taken in a trial of the OX40 agonist ivuxolimab. This receptor was obtained from an adult with an advanced solid tumor such as melanoma, head and neck, liver or kidney cancer.

CDR3: CAWTGLKETQYF. The CDR3, as DNA: TGTGCCTGGACGGGACTTAAAGAGACCCAGTACTTC. V usage is TRBV30 and J usage is TRBJ2-5; possible D gene TRBD2, 6 bases. The CDR3 spans 12 residues. CDR1 is GTSNPN, CDR2 SVGIG, per germline (reference sequence). The ends were cut back, 4 bases at V and 3 bases at J, with 9 bases in the middle.